A single sample is the source of the 27 T cell receptor beta chains below, sequenced in a study of blood T cell repertoires in COVID-19. Some clones are missing from TCRdb's copy, which holds only in-frame ones; the method was immunoSEQ multiplex PCR. This table holds approximately 300,000 clones, 85% to 90% found once. The source material was peripheral blood. These receptors all come from a man younger than 45 with acute or convalescent COVID-19.

The chain carries TRBV9 and TRBJ2-4; 8 bases are shared with TRBD1. Trimming cost V 3 bases and J 9 bases; bases outside gene matches: 8. The V gene's germline CDR1 is SGDLS and CDR2 YYNGEE. The CDR3 sequence is 14 residues long. This CDR3 reads CASSERTGQGIQYF. In DNA, the CDR3 is TGTGCCAGCAGCGAGAGGACAGGGCAAGGCATTCAGTACTTC.

This clone has just one count. The chain links TRBV2 to TRBJ1-1, with 9 positions matching TRBD1. After removal of 7 bases from V and 7 bases from J, the junction contained 4 bases not matched to a gene. CDR3 length: 12 residues. Germline assignment: CDR1 SNHLY and CDR2 FYNNEI. This CDR3 is CASTTGGYEAFF. For the CDR3, the DNA is TGTGCCAGCACGACAGGGGGTTATGAAGCTTTCTTT.

This clone is a singleton in its sample. This chain joins TRBV28 and TRBJ1-5, with 7 positions matching TRBD1. The V and J ends lost 7 bases and 6 bases, in that order; junction bases with no gene match: 12. Germline V gene data show CDR1 as MDHEN and CDR2 as SYDVKM. The CDR3 totals 15 residues. CDR3 region: CASIRDSLISQPQHF. Here the CDR3 DNA reads TGTGCCAGCATAAGGGACAGTTTAATTAGTCAGCCCCAGCATTTT.

The V and J genes are TRBV7-9 and TRBJ1-3; D unclear. The germline V gene encodes CDR1 SEHNR and CDR2 FQNEAQ (reference sequence). The ends were cut back, 8 bases at V and 2 bases at J, with 13 bases in the middle. The CDR3 has 14 residues. The CDR3, as DNA: TGTGCCAGCCATTTGGTCTATCCTGGAAACACCATATATTTT. This encodes CASHLVYPGNTIYF.

This clone was counted between two and nine times. The chain recombines TRBV28 with TRBJ2-3; tentative D call: TRBD2 (5 bases). The CDR3 consists of 15 residues. Deletions cut 8 bases from V and 6 bases from J, with 21 bases between. CDR1 MDHEN and CDR2 SYDVKM come from the germline V gene. The CDR3 here is CASEMGTAEPDTQYF. In DNA, the CDR3 is TGTGCCAGCGAGATGGGTACAGCGGAGCCCGATACGCAGTATTTT.

The chain employs TRBV15 and TRBJ2-3; D ambiguous. Trimming shortened V by 3 bases and J by 3 bases, and 7 bases separated the two germline ends. From germline, CDR1 is LNHNV and CDR2 YYDKDF (reference sequence). This CDR3 contains 13 residues. CDR3 DNA: TGTGCCACCAGCAGCGCCCTAACAGATACGCAGTATTTT. Its protein is CATSSALTDTQYF. The variable domain in full, completed from reference TRBV15 and TRBJ2-3, reads DAMVIQNPRYQVTQFGKPVTLSCSQTLNHNVMYWYQQKSSQAPKLLFHYYDKDFNNEADTPDNFQSRRPNTSFCFLDIRSPGLGDTAMYLCATSSALTDTQYFGPGTRLTVL.

The chain has TRBV7-2 and TRBJ2-1; TRBD2 matches at 15 bases. Germline values: CDR1 SGHTA, CDR2 FQGNSA. V shed 5 bases and J 5 bases; nucleotides not matched to a gene: 7. CDR3 length: 17 amino acids. The CDR3 region is CASSQGTSGGSHNEQFF. DNA of the CDR3: TGTGCCAGCAGCCAAGGGACTAGCGGGGGGTCACACAATGAGCAGTTCTTC.

This clone was seen a handful of times. The V call is TRBV20-1, the J call TRBJ2-7, with D possibly TRBD1 on 5 matching bases. Deletions cut 6 bases from V and 6 bases from J, with 12 bases between. Germline lookup yields CDR1 DFQATT and CDR2 SNEGSKA (reference sequence). The CDR3 is 11 residues long. CDR3 protein: CSAKGAGEQYF. CDR3 coding DNA: TGCAGTGCCAAAGGGGCCGGCGAGCAGTACTTC.

V gene TRBV6-6 combines with J gene TRBJ2-1, with a tentative D call TRBD2 (6 bases). This CDR3 has 13 amino acids. Trimming took off 6 bases at V and 6 bases at J, with 12 bases between the two ends. Germline V lookup: CDR1 MNHNY, CDR2 SVGAGI (reference sequence). Here the CDR3 reads CASSLLASNEQFF. The CDR3 nucleotides read TGTGCCAGCAGCCTACTAGCAAGCAATGAGCAGTTCTTC.

The chain has TRBV9 and TRBJ1-2, with TRBD1 matching 8 bases. Germline values: CDR1 SGDLS, CDR2 YYNGEE. This CDR3 has 13 amino acids. V was pared by 3 bases and J by 7 bases, with 5 bases of the junction left unmatched. This CDR3 is CASSDGQGRGYTF. The CDR3 region has the DNA TGTGCCAGCAGCGACGGACAGGGTCGTGGCTACACCTTC.

This clone was seen more than once but under ten times. V usage is TRBV5-5 and J usage is TRBJ1-2; D is possibly TRBD1 (5 bases). This CDR3 contains 15 residues. CDR1 is SGHKS and CDR2 is YYEKEE in the germline V gene (reference sequence). The V end was cut by 0 bases, the J end by 3 bases, with 12 bases between. In nucleotides, the CDR3 is TGTGCCAGCAGCTTGGTAATGGTAGGGGACTATGGCTACACCTTC. Translating gives CASSLVMVGDYGYTF.

This sequence joins TRBV30 and TRBJ1-1; TRBD1 aligns across 7 bases. This CDR3 comprises 14 residues. Per germline, CDR1 GTSNPN and CDR2 SVGIG (reference sequence). With V trimmed by 0 bases and J by 6 bases, 7 bases remained unmatched. The CDR3, as DNA: TGTGCCTGGAGTGTTGGGACAGTCGGTTCTGAAGCTTTCTTT. Translating gives CAWSVGTVGSEAFF.

The chain joins TRBV12-3 or TRBV12-4 to TRBJ2-1, with D unresolved. Trimming took off 2 bases at V and 10 bases at J, with 9 bases between the two ends. There are 12 residues in the CDR3. This chain's CDR3 is CASSLRTAEQFF. The CDR3 DNA reads TGTGCCAGCAGTTTAAGAACCGCGGAGCAGTTCTTC.

The gene calls are TRBV5-6 and TRBJ2-5; a possible D gene is TRBD1 (6 bases). Trimming pared 2 bases from V and 4 bases from J, leaving 12 bases between. Germline V gene lookup returns CDR1 SGHDT and CDR2 YYEEEE. The CDR3 extends over 14 amino acids. CDR3 sequence reads: CASSLGGWGETQYF. In DNA, the CDR3 is TGTGCCAGCAGCTTAGGGGGATGGGGAGAGACCCAGTACTTC.

This sequence joins TRBV19 and TRBJ2-1, with 14 bases that match TRBD2. Germline CDR1 is LNHDA and CDR2 is SQIVND (reference sequence). After removal of 6 bases from V and 13 bases from J, the junction contained 5 bases not matched to a gene. The CDR3 is made up of 13 amino acids. CDR3 DNA sequence: TGTGCCAGTAGGACTAGCGGGAGGGCCATCCAGTTCTTC. Its protein is CASRTSGRAIQFF.

V is TRBV19 and J is TRBJ1-1; weak D call: TRBD1 (6 bases). The CDR3 contains 15 residues. CDR1 is LNHDA, CDR2 SQIVND, per germline (reference sequence). The ends were cut back, 4 bases at V and 2 bases at J, with 14 bases in the middle. The CDR3 is CASSTPQDRNTEAFF. As DNA, the CDR3 is TGTGCCAGTAGTACCCCACAGGACAGAAACACTGAAGCTTTCTTT. The full variable domain, completed using reference TRBV19 and TRBJ1-1, is DGGITQSPKYLFRKEGQNVTLSCEQNLNHDAMYWYRQDPGQGLRLIYYSQIVNDFQKGDIAEGYSVSREKKESFPLTVTSAQKNPTAFYLCASSTPQDRNTEAFFGQGTRLTVV.

This chain joins TRBV6-5 and TRBJ2-1, with no clear D. The CDR3 has 14 amino acids. The germline V gene has CDR1 MNHEY and CDR2 SVGAGI. V was cut by 6 bases and J by 5 bases, with 14 bases left in between. Here the CDR3 reads CASRMHSSNNEQFF. The CDR3 DNA follows: TGTGCCAGCAGAATGCACAGTAGTAACAATGAGCAGTTCTTC.

The chain carries TRBV6-6 and TRBJ2-3; D is undetermined. The germline gives CDR1 MNHNY, CDR2 SVGAGI (reference sequence). This CDR3 comprises 16 residues. Trimming took 2 bases from V and 2 from J, leaving 14 bases between them. The CDR3 loop is CASSYVWADPTDTQYF. The CDR3 nucleotides are TGTGCCAGCAGTTACGTTTGGGCAGACCCCACAGATACGCAGTATTTT.

V and J are TRBV6-5 and TRBJ1-2; 8 bases agree with TRBD1. This CDR3 spans 15 amino acids. V gave up 8 bases and J gave up 8 bases; unmatched junction bases: 16. Germline CDR1 is MNHEY and CDR2 is SVGAGI. The CDR3 is CASFPGRTGWTGYTF. CDR3 in DNA: TGTGCCAGCTTCCCCGGTAGGACAGGGTGGACCGGCTACACCTTC.

The V call is TRBV10-2, the J call TRBJ1-1; D is uncertain. Between the trimmed V and J ends, which lost 10 bases and 1 base, there was a span of 7 bases. The CDR3 runs 11 residues. Germline V gives CDR1 WSHSY, CDR2 SAAADI. The CDR3 loop is CATGANTEAFF. For the CDR3, the DNA is TGCGCCACGGGAGCGAACACTGAAGCTTTCTTT.

The genes are TRBV2 and TRBJ2-7, with TRBD2 matching 12 bases. The CDR3 contains 15 residues. The V gene end was trimmed by 4 bases and the J gene end by 4 bases; junction bases not matched to a gene: 5. The germline V gene encodes CDR1 SNHLY and CDR2 FYNNEI. The CDR3 DNA sequence: TGTGCCAGCAGTGCACTAGCGGGAGGTTGGTACGAGCAGTACTTC. It is translated as CASSALAGGWYEQYF.

A note on this clone: Because the CDR3 is missing its conserved closing phenylalanine or tryptophan, this is likely a read error. The DNA is omitted, as the CDR3 cannot be located on it reliably, and the CDR3 follows TCRdb's listing. The rearrangement uses TRBV6-4 and TRBJ1-1; the D call TRBD1 from the table was never checked on the DNA. Germline-derived CDR1 and CDR2 are MRHNA and SNTAGT. The CDR3 spans 10 residues, counting both ends. The CDR3 loop is CASSEKGISP.

This clone was seen more than once but under ten times. Other DNA sequences in this specimen translate into the identical CDR3. The J gene is TRBJ2-7, the V gene TRBV6-5; 8 bases are a match to TRBD1. J lost 2 bases, V lost 4 bases, and 4 bases had no gene match. The germline gives CDR1 MNHEY, CDR2 SVGAGI. The CDR3 length is 14 residues. Here the CDR3 reads CASSSTGGAYEQYF. Written as DNA, the CDR3 is TGTGCCAGCAGTTCCACAGGGGGAGCCTACGAGCAGTACTTC.

The J gene is TRBJ1-6, the V gene TRBV7-6; 7 nucleotides align to TRBD1. V dropped 5 bases and J dropped 8; count of bases not matched to a gene: 6. Germline loops: CDR1 SGHVS, CDR2 FNYEAQ. The CDR3 has 14 residues. The CDR3 here is CASSTNRGYSPLHF. The CDR3 nucleotides are TGTGCCAGCAGCACAAACAGGGGCTATTCACCCCTCCACTTT.

The chain uses TRBV6-5 and TRBJ1-1; 8 bases fit TRBD1. The CDR3 consists of 15 residues. Trimming at V came to 5 bases and at J to 0 bases, leaving 5 bases not matched to a gene. The V gene's germline CDR1 is MNHEY and CDR2 SVGAGI. DNA of the CDR3: TGTGCCAGCAGTAGGACAGGGAACATGAACACTGAAGCTTTCTTT. It codes for CASSRTGNMNTEAFF.

The CDR3 is CASSPGQGLSEQYF. CDR3 sequence (DNA): TGTGCCAGCAGCCCGGGACAGGGGTTATCCGAGCAGTACTTC. The chain links TRBV11-2 to TRBJ2-7; 10 nucleotides align to TRBD1. V dropped 5 bases and J dropped 6; count of bases not matched to a gene: 7. Germline V gene lookup returns CDR1 SGHAT and CDR2 FQNNGV. This CDR3 region has 14 residues.

The V and J genes are TRBV18 and TRBJ2-1; no firm D call. From germline, CDR1 is KGHSH and CDR2 LQKENI. This CDR3 spans 13 amino acids. V was pared by 2 bases and J by 10 bases, with 12 bases between. The CDR3 loop reads CASSPGIVAEQFF. DNA of the CDR3: TGTGCCAGCTCACCAGGTATCGTGGCAGAGCAGTTCTTC.